These 25 T cell receptor beta chains were all obtained from the same sample, sequenced in a study of beta chain features in type 1 diabetes. Study results and caveats: Significant though moderate, a shortening of TCRB CDR3s appeared in all four CD4+ subsets of Type 1 diabetes patients.

Their antigens are not known. The entirety of the isolated RNA underwent reverse transcription, so expressed TCRB transcripts were sequenced. The protocol was immunoSEQ multiplex PCR, while the TCRdb copy is restricted to in-frame clones and leaves out a portion. The sample holds about 240,000 clones, approximately 15% seen once. Sequenced material: naive CD4+ T cells from blood. These receptors came from a man aged 25-45 years with type 1 diabetes.

This clone was detected a few times. The chain is built from TRBV15 and TRBJ2-7, with 10 positions matching TRBD1. Germline lookup yields CDR1 LNHNV and CDR2 YYDKDF (reference sequence). Germline trimming cut 0 bases from V and 3 bases from J; bases unmatched to any gene: 5. The CDR3 is 16 amino acids. Here the CDR3 DNA reads TGTGCCACCAGCAGAGAGGGGACAGGGGTTCTCTACGAGCAGTACTTC. Translating it yields CATSREGTGVLYEQYF.

This chain uses TRBV7-2 with TRBJ1-2; 8 nucleotides match TRBD1. The germline gives CDR1 SGHTA, CDR2 FQGNSA. Losses at the gene ends were 1 base for V and 10 bases for J; bases not matched to a gene: 11. The CDR3 runs 15 residues. The CDR3 DNA follows: TGTGCCAGCAGCTTAGTCAGCAGGACAGGGAATACCTACACCTTC. Protein product: CASSLVSRTGNTYTF. The variable domain in full, completed from reference TRBV7-2 and TRBJ1-2, reads GAGVSQSPSNKVTEKGKDVELRCDPISGHTALYWYRQSLGQGLEFLIYFQGNSAPDKSGLPSDRFSAERTGGSVSTLTIQRTQQEDSAVYLCASSLVSRTGNTYTFGSGTRLTVV.

The chain has TRBV5-4 and TRBJ1-1; D is possibly TRBD1 (5 bases). CDR3 length equals 14 residues. V shed 2 bases and J shed 4 bases, with 12 bases lying between them. Germline values: CDR1 SGHNT, CDR2 YYREEE (reference sequence). CDR3 region: CASSLVQGSTEAFF. The CDR3 nucleotides read TGTGCCAGCAGCTTAGTTCAGGGAAGCACTGAAGCTTTCTTT.

This chain uses TRBV6-1 with TRBJ2-7; no firm D call. The CDR3 covers 12 residues. V gave up 1 base and J gave up 3 bases, with 4 bases separating them. Looked up from germline, CDR1 is MNHNS and CDR2 is SASEGT. The chain's CDR3 is CASSEESYEQYF. The CDR3, as DNA: TGTGCCAGCAGTGAAGAGAGCTACGAGCAGTACTTC.

This clone appeared a few times. This chain links TRBV19 with TRBJ2-1; the D gene is possibly TRBD2 (5 bases). V was shortened by 3 bases and J by 8 bases, with 14 bases between the two germline ends. Germline loops: CDR1 LNHDA, CDR2 SQIVND (reference sequence). The CDR3 is made up of 14 amino acids. CDR3 sequence (DNA): TGTGCCAGTAGTATCTCGCTAGCCGTACATGAGCAGTTCTTC. This encodes CASSISLAVHEQFF.

In this sample, this clone turned up a few times. The genes are TRBV6-6 and TRBJ2-1; tentatively, D is TRBD1 (5 bases). Germline assignment: CDR1 MNHNY and CDR2 SVGAGI (reference sequence). Trimming cost V 7 bases and J 4 bases, with 17 bases left between them. The CDR3 loop spans 15 amino acids. CDR3 residues: CASIRVGQDYNEQFF. The CDR3 DNA is TGTGCCAGCATACGGGTGGGGCAAGATTACAATGAGCAGTTCTTC.

In DNA, the CDR3 is TGTGCCACCACGACAGGGAAAGTTAACACCGGGGAGCTGTTTTTT. It codes for CATTTGKVNTGELFF. V is TRBV19 and J is TRBJ2-2, with 7 bases identical to TRBD1. V shed 10 bases, J shed 2 bases, and the junction held 10 bases outside the gene matches. The CDR3 sequence is 15 residues long. Per the germline V gene, CDR1 is LNHDA and CDR2 is SQIVND (reference sequence). Full variable domain (rest looked up from reference TRBV19 and TRBJ2-2): DGGITQSPKYLFRKEGQNVTLSCEQNLNHDAMYWYRQDPGQGLRLIYYSQIVNDFQKGDIAEGYSVSREKKESFPLTVTSAQKNPTAFYLCATTTGKVNTGELFFGEGSRLTVL.

The V and J genes are TRBV11-2 and TRBJ2-4; 9 bases match TRBD2. The CDR3 is 14 amino acids. From germline, CDR1 is SGHAT and CDR2 FQNNGV. The V segment lost 2 bases and the J segment 9 bases; nucleotides outside the gene matches: 5. The CDR3: CASSLSGGPGIQYF. CDR3 coding DNA: TGTGCCAGCAGCTTAAGCGGGGGGCCAGGCATTCAGTACTTC. Looking up the rest from reference TRBV11-2 and TRBJ2-4 gives the full variable domain: EAGVAQSPRYKIIEKRQSVAFWCNPISGHATLYWYQQILGQGPKLLIQFQNNGVVDDSQLPKDRFSAERLKGVDSTLKIQPAKLEDSAVYLCASSLSGGPGIQYFGAGTRLSVL.

The J gene is TRBJ2-5, the V gene TRBV10-3, with 8 bases that match TRBD1. J gave up 4 bases and V 10 bases, and 14 bases lay outside the gene matches. This CDR3 contains 15 residues. From germline, CDR1 is ENHRY and CDR2 SYGVKD. Here the CDR3 DNA reads TGTGCCACCACTTCGACAGGGGATGGCCGAGAGACCCAGTACTTC. It yields the protein CATTSTGDGRETQYF.

The chain uses TRBV11-2 and TRBJ2-7; 7 nucleotides line up with TRBD2. V trimming: 2 bases; J trimming: 5 bases; junction bases outside the gene matches: 12. Germline CDR1 is SGHAT and CDR2 is FQNNGV. CDR3 length equals 16 residues. The CDR3 loop is CASSLSLAGAGHEQYF. CDR3 sequence (DNA): TGTGCCAGCAGCTTATCCCTTGCGGGAGCAGGTCACGAGCAGTACTTC.

J is TRBJ2-3 and V is TRBV27; 11 bases map to TRBD2. With 6 bases clipped from V and 1 base from J, the junction kept 9 bases outside the gene matches. The CDR3 has 17 residues. Germline V gives CDR1 MNHEY, CDR2 SMNVEV (reference sequence). For the CDR3, the DNA is TGTGCCAGCAGATCCGAACCGGGACTAGCGGGCACAGATACGCAGTATTTT. This sequence encodes CASRSEPGLAGTDTQYF.

In this sample, this clone turned up a few times. The chain is built from TRBV29-1 and TRBJ2-3; 7 bases agree with TRBD2. This CDR3 is built from 15 residues. Germline CDR1 is SQVTM and CDR2 is ANQGSEA. The V and J ends lost 7 bases and 6 bases, in that order; junction bases with no gene match: 16. CDR3 nucleotide sequence: TGCAGCGCATATTCAGTGGGCGGGAGAGGGGATACGCAGTATTTT. Encoded protein: CSAYSVGGRGDTQYF.

V is TRBV9 and J is TRBJ2-7, with 8 bases lining up with TRBD1. The CDR3 totals 15 residues. Looked up from germline, CDR1 is SGDLS and CDR2 is YYNGEE. V trimming: 3 bases; J trimming: 0 bases; junction bases outside the gene matches: 5. The CDR3: CASSEGQDPSYEQYF. The CDR3 nucleotides are TGTGCCAGCAGCGAGGGACAGGACCCCTCCTACGAGCAGTACTTC.

The sample holds a few counts of this clone. This chain uses TRBV5-1 with TRBJ2-7; 7 nucleotides line up with TRBD2. The germline V gene has CDR1 SGHRS and CDR2 YFSETQ. V lost 3 bases to trimming and J lost 4 bases; unmatched junction nucleotides: 10. The CDR3 runs 15 residues. The CDR3 loop is CASSSSGAGPYEQYF. CDR3 in DNA: TGCGCCAGCAGCTCCAGTGGAGCGGGACCGTACGAGCAGTACTTC.

V is TRBV4-1 and J is TRBJ1-1, with TRBD1 identical over 7 bases. From germline, CDR1 is MGHRA and CDR2 YSYEKL. This CDR3 region has 13 residues. J lost 5 bases, V lost 3 bases, and 3 bases had no gene match. The CDR3 reads CASSHSGGTEAFF. DNA for the CDR3: TGCGCCAGCAGCCATTCAGGGGGAACTGAAGCTTTCTTT.

Only a few counts were recorded for this clone. V usage is TRBV5-1 and J usage is TRBJ2-2, with a possible D match to TRBD1 (6 bases). Trimming shortened V by 4 bases and J by 4 bases, and 14 bases separated the two germline ends. Germline CDR1 SGHRS, CDR2 YFSETQ. The CDR3 loop spans 15 amino acids. DNA for the CDR3: TGCGCCAGCAGCACCCGACAGGCCCTCACCGGGGAGCTGTTTTTT. Translation: CASSTRQALTGELFF.

The chain combines TRBV11-2 with TRBJ2-7; no firm D call. The CDR3 totals 14 residues. Per the germline V gene, CDR1 is SGHAT and CDR2 is FQNNGV. Trimming removed 2 bases at V and 5 bases at J, with 13 bases between. The chain's CDR3 is CASSLSNSPHEQYF. The CDR3 DNA is TGTGCCAGCAGCTTAAGTAATAGCCCCCACGAGCAGTACTTC. The entire variable domain, with the rest obtained from reference TRBV11-2 and TRBJ2-7, is as follows: EAGVAQSPRYKIIEKRQSVAFWCNPISGHATLYWYQQILGQGPKLLIQFQNNGVVDDSQLPKDRFSAERLKGVDSTLKIQPAKLEDSAVYLCASSLSNSPHEQYFGPGTRLTVT.

CDR3 in DNA: TGTGCCAGCGGACAGGGGGTGGGTAACACCGGGGAGCTGTTTTTT. This gives the protein CASGQGVGNTGELFF. This chain uses TRBV6-5 with TRBJ2-2; TRBD1 aligns across 10 bases. Germline CDR1 MNHEY, CDR2 SVGAGI. The CDR3 loop spans 15 amino acids. V lost 8 bases and J lost 2; bases outside the gene matches: 5.

V and J are TRBV7-2 and TRBJ2-7, with D possibly matching TRBD1 (6 bases). Germline values: CDR1 SGHTA, CDR2 FQGNSA. The V end lost 1 base, the J end lost 3 bases, and 10 bases lay between the germline ends. There are 14 residues in the CDR3. The CDR3 here is CASSLGQASYEQYF. CDR3 sequence (DNA): TGTGCCAGCAGCTTAGGACAGGCAAGCTACGAGCAGTACTTC. Filled out from reference TRBV7-2 and TRBJ2-7, the complete variable domain reads GAGVSQSPSNKVTEKGKDVELRCDPISGHTALYWYRQSLGQGLEFLIYFQGNSAPDKSGLPSDRFSAERTGGSVSTLTIQRTQQEDSAVYLCASSLGQASYEQYFGPGTRLTVT.

This rearrangement joins TRBV6-1 to TRBJ2-5; D is unclear. Trimming removed 9 bases at V and 3 bases at J, with 14 bases between. The CDR3 loop spans 13 amino acids. Germline loops: CDR1 MNHNS, CDR2 SASEGT. For the CDR3, the DNA is TGTGCCAGTACTGGGCGAATTGAAGAGACCCAGTACTTC. Encoded protein: CASTGRIEETQYF.

This clone occurred a few times. This rearrangement joins TRBV9 to TRBJ1-2, with a tentative D call TRBD1 (6 bases). Germline V gives CDR1 SGDLS, CDR2 YYNGEE. The V gene lost 0 bases and the J gene lost 2 bases, with 17 bases spanning the gap. The CDR3 extends over 17 amino acids. The CDR3 reads CASSVDLRGTQNYGYTF. Written as DNA, the CDR3 is TGTGCCAGCAGCGTAGACTTAAGGGGGACACAGAACTATGGCTACACCTTC.

V gene TRBV5-1 combines with J gene TRBJ2-7; D is undetermined. Trimming cost V 1 base and J 1 base, with 12 bases left between them. Germline CDR1 reads SGHRS; CDR2 reads YFSETQ. This CDR3 is 15 amino acids long. CDR3 in amino acids: CASSLIPGPSYEQYF. CDR3 DNA: TGCGCCAGCAGCTTGATTCCGGGTCCTTCCTACGAGCAGTACTTC.

This sequence joins TRBV7-2 and TRBJ1-1; weak D call: TRBD1 (5 bases). Germline CDR1 and CDR2: SGHTA and FQGNSA. This CDR3 contains 11 residues. The V end was cut by 4 bases, the J end by 9 bases, with 9 bases between. This CDR3 is CASSSPGQAFF. The DNA for the CDR3 is TGTGCCAGCAGCTCTCCAGGGCAAGCTTTCTTT.

The DNA of the CDR3 is TGTGCCAGCAGTTTCGAGGGGGCGCGTAGAGATACGCAGTATTTT. The encoded protein is CASSFEGARRDTQYF. This chain uses TRBV27 with TRBJ2-3; 7 nucleotides agree with TRBD1. There are 15 residues in the CDR3. J lost 5 bases, V lost 3 bases, and 8 bases had no gene match. Germline V gene sequence: CDR1 MNHEY, CDR2 SMNVEV (reference sequence).

This clone was counted between two and nine times. The chain uses TRBV25-1 and TRBJ2-1, with TRBD2 identical over 9 bases. V was pared by 3 bases and J by 8 bases, with 5 bases of the junction left unmatched. This CDR3 region has 14 residues. Germline V gives CDR1 MGHDK, CDR2 SYGVNS. The CDR3 DNA is TGTGCCAGCAGTGATGTAGCGGGAGTCCATGAGCAGTTCTTC. This sequence encodes CASSDVAGVHEQFF. The entire variable domain, with the rest obtained from reference TRBV25-1 and TRBJ2-1, is as follows: EADIYQTPRYLVIGTGKKITLECSQTMGHDKMYWYQQDPGMELHLIHYSYGVNSTEKGDLSSESTVSRIRTEHFPLTLESARPSHTSQYLCASSDVAGVHEQFFGPGTRLTVL.